The 18 T cell receptor beta chains given below trace back to one sample, sequenced in a study of T cell clonotyping in hematopoietic cell transplantation. Clones were sequenced by immunoSEQ multiplex PCR, and TCRdb holds only the in-frame ones, with some missing. The top ten clones hold about 12% of a sample with some 15,000 clones, around 66% of them seen once. The sequencing here drew on PBMCs, taken 30 days after allogeneic stem cell transplant. These receptors all come from a male patient in his 50s who had an allogeneic stem cell transplant from an unrelated donor, so T cells may come from the graft donor. Some clones in this sample may be carry-over from other donors' samples.

The gene calls are TRBV29-1 and TRBJ2-1; the D gene could be TRBD1 or TRBD2 (5 bases each). This CDR3 has 14 amino acids. Trimming took 8 bases from V and 5 from J, leaving 19 bases between them. CDR1 is SQVTM and CDR2 is ANQGSEA in the germline V gene. CDR3 DNA sequence: TGCAGCACTCCGGGGCCCCTTAGCAACAATGAGCAGTTCTTC. Translation gives CSTPGPLSNNEQFF.

This chain joins TRBV7-3 and TRBJ2-3; D remains unclear. The CDR3 sequence is 14 residues long. Germline CDR1 is SGHTA and CDR2 is FQGTGA. V lost 1 base to trimming and J lost 0 bases, with 5 bases between them. This CDR3 is CASSLMHSTDTQYF. The CDR3 coding sequence is TGTGCCAGCAGCTTAATGCATAGCACAGATACGCAGTATTTT.

This clone turned up a few times. The CDR3, as DNA: TGTGCCAGCAGCTTCCAGGGGTATAGCAATCAGCCCCAGCATTTT. Translation: CASSFQGYSNQPQHF. The rearrangement uses TRBV5-8 and TRBJ1-5; maybe TRBD1 (6 bases). There are 15 residues in the CDR3. Germline lookup yields CDR1 SGHTS and CDR2 YDEGEE. Trimming stripped 2 bases from V and 0 bases from J, with 9 bases between.

Regarding this clone: At one end the junction does not follow the germline gene, possibly because of a read error. This rearrangement joins TRBV7-7 to TRBJ2-2, with D unresolved. This CDR3 contains 15 residues. Per the germline V gene, CDR1 is SSHAT and CDR2 is FNYEAQ (reference sequence). CDR3 coding DNA: TGTGCTAGCAGCTTAGACGGTGGAATAGCCGGGGAGCTGTTTTTT. Translated, it gives CASSLDGGIAGELFF.

The chain employs TRBV7-2 and TRBJ2-7, with 9 bases aligning to TRBD1. This CDR3 is 13 amino acids long. Trimming took 5 bases from V and 9 from J; bases not matched to a gene: 8. Germline values: CDR1 SGHTA, CDR2 FQGNSA. CDR3 protein: CASSPGQGLWQYF. The CDR3 region has the DNA TGTGCCAGCAGCCCGGGACAGGGTTTGTGGCAGTACTTC.

The chain is built from TRBV30 and TRBJ1-4, with TRBD1 matching over 9 bases. The V gene's germline CDR1 is GTSNPN and CDR2 SVGIG (reference sequence). The V and J ends lost 2 bases and 7 bases, in that order; junction bases with no gene match: 8. CDR3 size: 15 residues. Here the CDR3 DNA reads TGTGCCTGGAGTTACCGGGACAGGGATGCTGAAAAACTGTTTTTT. Protein product: CAWSYRDRDAEKLFF.

The chain joins TRBV4-1 to TRBJ1-4; D not certain. The CDR3 sequence is 13 residues long. Trimming removed 1 base from V and 8 bases from J, with 8 bases in between. Germline values: CDR1 MGHRA, CDR2 YSYEKL. As DNA, the CDR3 is TGCGCCAGCAGCCAAGGGCAGAGGGAAAAACTGTTTTTT. Residues: CASSQGQREKLFF.

The genes are TRBV6-9 and TRBJ2-7; a weak D match, TRBD1 (5 bases). The CDR3 runs to 13 residues. Per germline, CDR1 MNHGY and CDR2 SVAAGI. V was trimmed by 4 bases and J by 2 bases, leaving 9 bases between them. CDR3 protein: CASSFDRAYEQYF. The CDR3 nucleotides read TGTGCCAGCAGTTTCGACAGAGCCTACGAGCAGTACTTC.

V is TRBV7-9 and J is TRBJ1-6, with D hard to call. With 3 bases removed from V and 10 bases from J, the gap between germline ends came to 7 bases. This CDR3 has 12 amino acids. The germline V gene has CDR1 SEHNR and CDR2 FQNEAQ (reference sequence). The DNA of the CDR3 is TGTGCCAGCAGCTTCCAACAGTCACCCCTCCACTTT. As protein: CASSFQQSPLHF.

The genes are TRBV12-5 and TRBJ2-4; the match to TRBD2 covers 9 bases. Germline V gene lookup returns CDR1 LGHNT and CDR2 FRNRAP. This CDR3 is 17 amino acids long. V lost 6 bases, J lost 0 bases, and 9 bases stayed unmatched. In DNA, the CDR3 is TGTGCTAGTGGGACCCCACTAGCGGGTTTAGCCAAAAACATTCAGTACTTC. Its translation: CASGTPLAGLAKNIQYF.

This chain's CDR3 is CASSGQGTVETQYF. The CDR3 coding sequence is TGTGCCAGCTCCGGACAGGGGACCGTGGAGACCCAGTACTTC. The V and J genes are TRBV6-1 and TRBJ2-5; 9 nucleotides line up with TRBD1. V shed 8 bases, J shed 5 bases, and the junction held 9 bases outside the gene matches. Germline loops: CDR1 MNHNS, CDR2 SASEGT. The CDR3 has 14 amino acids.

This chain links TRBV25-1 with TRBJ1-1; no clear D. From germline, CDR1 is MGHDK and CDR2 SYGVNS. Trimming left V 4 bases short and J 7 bases short, with 13 bases between. The CDR3 length is 13 residues. The CDR3 region has the DNA TGTGCCAGCAGTGGGCTTCCCGATTTTGAAGCTTTCTTT. Protein: CASSGLPDFEAFF.

The V and J genes are TRBV11-2 and TRBJ2-7; 7 bases fit TRBD2. With 11 bases clipped from V and 3 bases from J, the junction kept 7 bases outside the gene matches. The CDR3 spans 12 residues. Germline CDR1 and CDR2: SGHAT and FQNNGV. In DNA form, the CDR3 reads TGTGCCTCAAAAGGGAGGGACTACGAGCAGTACTTC. As protein: CASKGRDYEQYF.

This clone was seen a few times. J is TRBJ1-6 and V is TRBV7-3, with D unclear. Germline V gives CDR1 SGHTA, CDR2 FQGTGA. The CDR3 runs to 13 residues. Trimming removed 2 bases from V and 12 bases from J, with 11 bases in between. The CDR3 nucleotides read TGTGCCAGCAGCTTAGAGCCGGCCAGACCCCTCCACTTT. Translating it yields CASSLEPARPLHF.

This chain connects TRBV5-6 to TRBJ1-3; no clear D. CDR1 SGHDT and CDR2 YYEEEE come from the germline V gene. Trimming cost V 1 base and J 0 bases, with 8 bases left between them. The CDR3 length is 15 residues. The DNA for the CDR3 is TGTGCCAGCAGCTTGCCGACCCTCTCTGGAAACACCATATATTTT. Translation gives CASSLPTLSGNTIYF.

V gene TRBV10-3 combines with J gene TRBJ1-5, with 8 bases that match TRBD1. V shed 6 bases and J 5 bases; nucleotides not matched to a gene: 6. The length of the CDR3 is 14 residues. Germline CDR1 and CDR2: ENHRY and SYGVKD. The CDR3 DNA reads as TGTGCCATCAGGGACCCGACAGGGGATCAGCCCCAGCATTTT. It translates to CAIRDPTGDQPQHF.

This chain uses TRBV27 with TRBJ1-1; D gene ambiguous. Germline V CDR1 and CDR2: MNHEY, SMNVEV (reference sequence). Trimming cost V 4 bases and J 5 bases, with 14 bases left between them. The CDR3 runs 14 residues. CDR3 residues: CASSSLGGETEAFF. CDR3 sequence (DNA): TGTGCCAGCAGTTCCTTAGGTGGGGAAACTGAAGCTTTCTTT.

In its sample, this clone was seen a few times. The V gene is TRBV28, the J gene TRBJ2-4; 8 nucleotides align to TRBD1. Trimming removed 2 bases from V and 5 bases from J; junction bases left unmatched: 2. CDR1 is MDHEN, CDR2 SYDVKM, per germline. This CDR3 contains 14 residues. The CDR3 spells CASSLLDRENIQYF. DNA of the CDR3: TGTGCCAGCAGTTTACTGGACAGGGAAAACATTCAGTACTTC.